These 27 T cell receptor beta chains were sequenced from one sample in a study of blood T cell repertoires in COVID-19. Clones were sequenced by immunoSEQ multiplex PCR, and TCRdb holds only the in-frame ones, with some missing. The repertoire holds around 220,000 clones, less than 85% seen once, with 4.9% in the top ten. Sequencing used peripheral blood. These receptors came from a woman older than 75 with active or convalescent COVID-19.

The rearrangement uses TRBV24-1 and TRBJ1-1; maybe TRBD1 (5 bases). Trimming removed 4 bases at V and 4 bases at J, with 12 bases between. The CDR3 sequence is 14 residues long. CDR1 is KGHDR and CDR2 is SFDVKD in the germline V gene. CDR3 DNA: TGTGCCACCAGTGACCACGCGGGGGGCACTGAAGCTTTCTTT. It is translated as CATSDHAGGTEAFF.

This rearrangement joins TRBV4-1 to TRBJ2-1; D uncertain. V was pared by 1 base and J by 0 bases, with 16 bases between. This CDR3 contains 18 residues. CDR1 is MGHRA, CDR2 YSYEKL, per germline. CDR3 sequence reads: CASSQAGGRPSSYNEQFF. DNA of the CDR3: TGCGCCAGCAGCCAAGCAGGTGGCAGGCCCAGCTCCTACAATGAGCAGTTCTTC.

The sample holds one count of this clone. The V gene is TRBV6-5, the J gene TRBJ1-2; TRBD1 matches 7 bases. V shed 4 bases, J shed 6 bases, and the junction held 11 bases outside the gene matches. The germline gives CDR1 MNHEY, CDR2 SVGAGI. The CDR3 spans 15 residues. The CDR3 loop reads CASSSGDRVNDGYTF. DNA of the CDR3: TGTGCCAGCAGTTCCGGAGACAGGGTGAACGATGGCTACACCTTC.

The V and J genes are TRBV7-2 and TRBJ2-2, with 7 positions matching TRBD1. Germline V gene lookup returns CDR1 SGHTA and CDR2 FQGNSA. The CDR3 length is 14 residues. The V segment lost 3 bases and the J segment 4 bases; nucleotides outside the gene matches: 2. CDR3 region: CASSFRQGTGELFF. In DNA form, the CDR3 reads TGTGCCAGCAGCTTCCGACAGGGCACCGGGGAGCTGTTTTTT.

The V gene is TRBV5-1, the J gene TRBJ2-5; 9 bases are a match to TRBD2. Germline V gene lookup returns CDR1 SGHRS and CDR2 YFSETQ. Unmatched junction bases numbered 7, after V lost 3 bases and J lost 1 base. The CDR3 extends over 16 amino acids. The chain's CDR3 is CASSSMSGGPQETQYF. DNA for the CDR3: TGCGCCAGCAGCTCCATGAGCGGGGGGCCCCAAGAGACCCAGTACTTC.

The J gene is TRBJ1-6, the V gene TRBV21-1. TRBV21-1 is a listed pseudogene. The CDR3 spans 18 residues. The CDR3 loop reads CASRPGPPGRFNNSPLHF. The CDR3 bases are TGTGCCAGCAGACCCGGGCCCCCAGGGAGGTTCAATAATTCACCCCTCCACTTT.

V is TRBV24-1 and J is TRBJ2-5; 9 bases fit TRBD1. V shed 0 bases and J 3 bases; nucleotides not matched to a gene: 4. The CDR3 loop spans 16 amino acids. Per the germline V gene, CDR1 is KGHDR and CDR2 is SFDVKD. The DNA for the CDR3 is TGTGCCACCAGTGATTTGGCAGGGACAGGGAAAGAGACCCAGTACTTC. Its protein is CATSDLAGTGKETQYF.

This chain uses TRBV19 with TRBJ2-3; 9 bases align to TRBD1. Germline CDR1 reads LNHDA; CDR2 reads SQIVND (reference sequence). CDR3 length: 15 amino acids. V gave up 4 bases and J gave up 5 bases; unmatched junction bases: 7. The CDR3, as DNA: TGTGCCAGTAGTAGTTGGACAGGGGAGAGAGATACGCAGTATTTT. Translating it yields CASSSWTGERDTQYF.

The chain links TRBV2 to TRBJ1-1; D unclear. V shed 2 bases and J shed 5 bases, with 6 bases lying between them. CDR1 and CDR2 (germline): SNHLY, FYNNEI. The CDR3 runs 12 residues. The CDR3 DNA reads TGTGCCAGCAGTGAAACGGGGACTGAAGCTTTCTTT. It is translated as CASSETGTEAFF.

CDR3 sequence: CASSPYGADTQYF. In DNA form, the CDR3 reads TGTGCCAGCAGTCCGTACGGGGCAGATACGCAGTATTTT. The chain couples TRBV28 to TRBJ2-3; D possibly corresponds to TRBD2 (5 bases). V dropped 5 bases and J dropped 4 bases, with 10 bases sitting between them. CDR3 size: 13 residues. Germline assignment: CDR1 MDHEN and CDR2 SYDVKM.

V gene TRBV6-1 combines with J gene TRBJ1-3; the D gene is possibly TRBD1 (6 bases). The CDR3 is 16 amino acids. V lost 0 bases to trimming and J lost 5 bases, with 14 bases between them. CDR1 and CDR2 (germline): MNHNS, SASEGT. In nucleotides, the CDR3 is TGTGCCAGCAGTGAAGCTTTGACTGGGGGCCGAAACACCATATATTTT. Its translation is CASSEALTGGRNTIYF.

This chain joins TRBV4-2 and TRBJ2-2, with TRBD2 matching 13 bases. This CDR3 has 17 amino acids. J gave up 6 bases and V 1 base, and 5 bases lay outside the gene matches. Per germline, CDR1 LGHNA and CDR2 YNFKEQ. The CDR3 DNA sequence: TGTGCCAGCAGCCAAGTTGGACTAGCGGGAGTAGCCGGGGAGCTGTTTTTT. The encoded protein is CASSQVGLAGVAGELFF.

This clone was seen once. V is TRBV28 and J is TRBJ2-3, with D possibly TRBD2 on 5 matching bases. The CDR3 is 10 residues long. Germline CDR1 is MDHEN and CDR2 is SYDVKM. V was trimmed by 9 bases and J by 7 bases, leaving 8 bases between them. The CDR3, as DNA: TGTGCCAGACCGGGGAATACGCAGTATTTT. Protein product: CARPGNTQYF.

This chain connects TRBV6-5 to TRBJ1-4, with 10 bases aligning to TRBD1. Trimming took 6 bases from V and 14 from J; bases not matched to a gene: 12. This CDR3 comprises 14 residues. In germline, CDR1 is MNHEY, CDR2 SVGAGI. The DNA of the CDR3 is TGTGCCAGCAGCCAAACAAGACAGGGGGCTGGTCTGTTTTTT. As protein: CASSQTRQGAGLFF.

This clone has a single count. This chain links TRBV5-1 with TRBJ2-7, with D perhaps TRBD2 (5 bases). Germline loops: CDR1 SGHRS, CDR2 YFSETQ. The CDR3 is 14 amino acids. Trimming pared 2 bases from V and 6 bases from J, leaving 15 bases between. The CDR3 loop reads CASSFERSPLEQYF. The CDR3 DNA sequence: TGCGCCAGCAGCTTTGAGCGGTCTCCCCTCGAGCAGTACTTC.

The V gene is TRBV10-3, the J gene TRBJ2-1, with D unresolved. There are 15 residues in the CDR3. Germline assignment: CDR1 ENHRY and CDR2 SYGVKD. V shed 0 bases and J shed 6 bases, with 12 bases lying between them. The CDR3 DNA follows: TGTGCCATCAGTGAGTCGGAATTTCTAGGCAATGAGCAGTTCTTC. Translation: CAISESEFLGNEQFF.

V gene TRBV6-6 combines with J gene TRBJ2-1; D not resolved. CDR1 is MNHNY and CDR2 is SVGAGI in the germline V gene (reference sequence). CDR3 length: 14 amino acids. V was clipped by 0 bases and J by 7 bases, with 10 bases between them. In nucleotides, the CDR3 is TGTGCCAGCAGTTACTCGACTTCCCGTAATGAGCAGTTCTTC. It codes for CASSYSTSRNEQFF.

The V call is TRBV5-5, the J call TRBJ1-2, with D perhaps TRBD1 (6 bases). The CDR3 extends over 13 amino acids. Germline V gene data show CDR1 as SGHKS and CDR2 as YYEKEE (reference sequence). V was trimmed by 4 bases and J by 6 bases, leaving 13 bases between them. CDR3 in amino acids: CASSDPGVNGYTF. CDR3 coding DNA: TGTGCCAGCAGCGACCCAGGGGTAAATGGCTACACCTTC.

This chain uses TRBV27 with TRBJ2-7; D is possibly TRBD1 (6 bases). The CDR3 has 14 residues. The V end was cut by 4 bases, the J end by 6 bases, with 16 bases between. Germline loops: CDR1 MNHEY, CDR2 SMNVEV (reference sequence). The chain's CDR3 is CASSSGARRGEQYF. CDR3 nucleotide sequence: TGTGCCAGCAGTTCAGGGGCCCGCAGGGGCGAGCAGTACTTC.

The chain employs TRBV2 and TRBJ1-5; 12 bases line up with TRBD1. In germline, CDR1 is SNHLY, CDR2 FYNNEI. The CDR3 length is 15 residues. Trimming at V came to 6 bases and at J to 7 bases, leaving 7 bases not matched to a gene. The DNA for the CDR3 is TGTGCCAGCAGCACCGGGACAGGGGGCGACCAGCCCCAGCATTTT. This sequence encodes CASSTGTGGDQPQHF.

The CDR3 DNA sequence: TGTGCCAGCAGTCTAGGGGCCTATCAGCCCCAGCATTTT. This translates into CASSLGAYQPQHF. V gene TRBV27 combines with J gene TRBJ1-5, with D possibly being TRBD1 (5 bases). V was cut by 5 bases and J by 5 bases, with 10 bases left in between. CDR1 is MNHEY and CDR2 is SMNVEV in the germline V gene (reference sequence). The CDR3 spans 13 residues.

V gene TRBV6-5 combines with J gene TRBJ2-1; 9 bases match TRBD2. The germline CDR1 and CDR2 sequences are MNHEY and SVGAGI. Trimming at V came to 3 bases and at J to 10 bases, leaving 10 bases not matched to a gene. This CDR3 is built from 15 residues. Written as DNA, the CDR3 is TGTGCCAGCAGTTATTCCGGGACTAGCCGCCGGGAGCAGTTCTTC. Translated: CASSYSGTSRREQFF.

The chain joins TRBV11-2 to TRBJ2-5; D possibly corresponds to TRBD1 (6 bases). CDR3 length: 14 residues. Trimming took 1 base from V and 5 from J, leaving 11 bases between them. Germline V gene lookup returns CDR1 SGHAT and CDR2 FQNNGV. The CDR3 sequence: CASSLGHRVETQYF. CDR3 DNA sequence: TGTGCCAGCAGCTTAGGGCACAGGGTTGAGACCCAGTACTTC.

The chain joins TRBV7-9 to TRBJ2-2; D call uncertain. This CDR3 is built from 16 residues. V lost 1 base, J lost 0 bases, and 9 bases lay in between. Looked up from germline, CDR1 is SEHNR and CDR2 is FQNEAQ (reference sequence). The CDR3 coding sequence is TGTGCCAGCAGCTTAGATGTGAGCTCGAACACCGGGGAGCTGTTTTTT. This codes for CASSLDVSSNTGELFF. The entire variable domain, with the rest obtained from reference TRBV7-9 and TRBJ2-2, is as follows: DTGVSQNPRHKITKRGQNVTFRCDPISEHNRLYWYRQTLGQGPEFLTYFQNEAQLEKSRLLSDRFSAERPKGSFSTLEIQRTEQGDSAMYLCASSLDVSSNTGELFFGEGSRLTVL.

The chain uses TRBV7-2 and TRBJ1-1, with a possible D match to TRBD1 (6 bases). The CDR3 has 12 residues. Per germline, CDR1 SGHTA and CDR2 FQGNSA. With 4 bases removed from V and 10 bases from J, the gap between germline ends came to 13 bases. CDR3 sequence (DNA): TGTGCCAGCAGCTCTTCAGGGGTTGGAGCTTTCTTT. It is translated as CASSSSGVGAFF.

CDR3 bases: TGTGCCAGCAGTAAAGGGGGTTTTTTGTCCCTCCACTTT. It translates to CASSKGGFLSLHF. This chain uses TRBV12-3 or TRBV12-4 with TRBJ1-6, with a tentative D call TRBD1 (6 bases). Trimming shortened V by 5 bases and J by 14 bases, and 16 bases separated the two germline ends. The CDR3 length is 13 residues.

The chain employs TRBV6-5 and TRBJ2-1, with D possibly TRBD1 on 6 matching bases. Looked up from germline, CDR1 is MNHEY and CDR2 is SVGAGI. The CDR3 sequence is 12 residues long. Trimming stripped 7 bases from V and 9 bases from J, with 13 bases between. The CDR3 protein is CASNQGPGEQFF. The CDR3 DNA is TGTGCCAGCAATCAGGGGCCTGGTGAGCAGTTCTTC.